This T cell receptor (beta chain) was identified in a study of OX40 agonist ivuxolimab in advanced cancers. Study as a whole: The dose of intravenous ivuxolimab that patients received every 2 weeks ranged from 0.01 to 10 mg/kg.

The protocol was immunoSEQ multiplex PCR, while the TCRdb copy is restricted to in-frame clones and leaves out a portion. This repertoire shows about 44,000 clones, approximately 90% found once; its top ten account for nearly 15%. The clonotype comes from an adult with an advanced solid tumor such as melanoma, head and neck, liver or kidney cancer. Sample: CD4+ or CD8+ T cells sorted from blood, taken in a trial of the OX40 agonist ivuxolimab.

The CDR3 DNA reads as TGTGCCAGCAGCTTGGTCCCAGGGGCCTCCTACAATGAGCAGTTCTTC. Its translation is CASSLVPGASYNEQFF. The genes are TRBV5-6 and TRBJ2-1; a possible D gene is TRBD1 (6 bases). V was pared by 0 bases and J by 0 bases, with 10 bases between. This CDR3 has 16 residues. Germline lookup yields CDR1 SGHDT and CDR2 YYEEEE.